These 3 T cell receptor beta chains share one sample of origin, sequenced in a study of human T cells and chemical hapten exposure (dated by TCRdb to the early 2020s). Libraries were made using RACE. Sequencing instrument: NextSeq 500. The public reads were quality trimmed at Q25 with fastp and then assembled into clones with MiXCR by TCRdb, keeping productive beta chains. CDR3 protein duplicates are merged, each entry listing the most common genes and DNA. In this sample the table shows a few hundred thousand distinct CDR3 sequences, around 6% of which occur a single time. The ten largest clones take up around 6.1% of the sample. The sample's time point label is to be understood as: patch test 2, 6 weeks after DPC sensitization. The meaning of the sample's treatment or condition label: therapeutic diphenylcyclopropenone sensitization with weekly scalp DPC. The source was whole blood, collected in connection with sensitization to the hapten diphenylcyclopropenone (DPC). The origin of the receptors is a woman under 30 with alopecia areata. Some clones in this sample may be carry-over from other donors' samples.

The genes are TRBV20-1 and TRBJ1-1; D perhaps matches TRBD1 (5 bases). Trimming shortened V by 3 bases and J by 1 base, and 15 bases separated the two germline ends. The CDR3 runs 15 residues. Germline V gene sequence: CDR1 DFQATT, CDR2 SNEGSKA (reference sequence). The CDR3 DNA is TGCAGTGCTAGGGCTGTGGGTAGGGGGAACACTGAAGCTTTCTTT. Protein product: CSARAVGRGNTEAFF.

This clonotype was found many times. The chain uses TRBV20-1 and TRBJ2-3; TRBD2 matches at 10 bases. Germline trimming cut 5 bases from V and 9 bases from J; bases unmatched to any gene: 14. Per germline, CDR1 DFQATT and CDR2 SNEGSKA (reference sequence). This CDR3 is built from 15 residues. The CDR3, as DNA: TGCAGTGCTTATCTCAGCGGGGGGGCAGGAAAAACGCAGTATTTT. This gives the protein CSAYLSGGAGKTQYF.

Only a few counts were recorded for this clonotype. The chain carries TRBV12-3 or TRBV12-4 and TRBJ1-5, with D maybe TRBD1 (5 bases). V was shortened by 4 bases and J by 9 bases, with 16 bases between the two germline ends. The CDR3 has 14 amino acids. CDR3 residues: CASSSQVALMPQHF. CDR3 DNA: TGTGCCAGCAGTTCACAGGTAGCTCTCATGCCCCAGCATTTT.